These T cell receptor beta chains were read from a single sample in a study of blood T cell repertoires in COVID-19. This table comes from immunoSEQ multiplex PCR, and its TCRdb copy is limited to in-frame clones, with some not included. The top ten hold roughly 13% of the sample, which has 200,000 to 250,000 clones, around 80% seen once. Input material: peripheral blood. The receptors were sampled from a human donor in a cohort sampled during active COVID-19. CDR3s include the opening cysteine and the closing phenylalanine or tryptophan. A D gene is named only where the DNA matches it firmly. Only some rows state a clone size, as once, few, many or a class for expanded clones.

>once|TRBJ2-2|TRBV2|.
CASSGQPTTGELFF
TGTGCCAGCAGTGGACAACCCACCACCGGGGAGCTGTTTTTT
>.|TRBJ1-1|TRBV12-5|.
CASGERNTEAFF
TGTGCTAGTGGTGAGAGAAACACTGAAGCTTTCTTT
>.|TRBJ2-3|TRBV5-4|TRBD2
CASKAASGRKTDTQYF
TGTGCCAGCAAGGCGGCTAGCGGGAGAAAGACAGATACGCAGTATTTT
>.|TRBJ1-2|TRBV6-5|.
CASSYTSGGGYGYTF
TGTGCCAGCAGTTACACCTCCGGGGGGGGCTATGGCTACACCTTC
>.|TRBJ1-6|TRBV28|.
CASSLLQTVNSPLHF
TGTGCCAGCAGTTTACTACAGACGGTCAATTCACCCCTCCACTTT
>.|TRBJ2-1|TRBV29-1|TRBD2
CSVEGTSGGNYNEQFF
TGCAGCGTTGAAGGGACTAGCGGGGGGAACTACAATGAGCAGTTCTTC
>few|TRBJ2-2|TRBV6-5|.
CASSYVWAIHPGELFF
TGTGCCAGCAGTTACGTGTGGGCGATACACCCCGGGGAGCTGTTTTTT
>.|TRBJ1-4|TRBV5-1|.
CASSKTPGSEKLFF
TGCGCCAGCAGCAAGACACCGGGGAGTGAAAAACTGTTTTTT
>.|TRBJ1-2|TRBV27|.
CASSYLGSYGYTF
TGTGCCAGCAGTTATCTGGGGAGCTATGGCTACACCTTC
>.|TRBJ2-5|TRBV9|.
CASSPSPGWETQYF
TGTGCCAGCAGCCCCTCCCCAGGATGGGAGACCCAGTACTTC
>.|TRBJ2-1|TRBV4-2|TRBD2
CASSQDGTIASNEQFF
TGTGCCAGCAGCCAAGATGGGACTATTGCGTCCAATGAGCAGTTCTTC